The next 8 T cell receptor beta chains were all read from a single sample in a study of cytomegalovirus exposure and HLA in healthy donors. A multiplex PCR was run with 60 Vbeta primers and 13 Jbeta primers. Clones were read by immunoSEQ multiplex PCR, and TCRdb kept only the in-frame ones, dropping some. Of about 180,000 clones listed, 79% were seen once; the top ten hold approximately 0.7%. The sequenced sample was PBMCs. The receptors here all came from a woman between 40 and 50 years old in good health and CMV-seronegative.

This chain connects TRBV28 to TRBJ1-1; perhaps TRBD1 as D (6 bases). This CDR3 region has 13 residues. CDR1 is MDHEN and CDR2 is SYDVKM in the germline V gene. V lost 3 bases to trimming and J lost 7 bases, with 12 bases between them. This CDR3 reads CASSFNRDIEAFF. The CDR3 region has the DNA TGTGCCAGCAGTTTTAACAGGGACATTGAAGCTTTCTTT.

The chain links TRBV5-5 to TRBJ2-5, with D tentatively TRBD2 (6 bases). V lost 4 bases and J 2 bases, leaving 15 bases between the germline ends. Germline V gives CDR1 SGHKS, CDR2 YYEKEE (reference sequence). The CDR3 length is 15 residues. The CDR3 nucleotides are TGTGCCAGCAGCCAGGGCCCCGGGAGTCAAGAGACCCAGTACTTC. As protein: CASSQGPGSQETQYF.

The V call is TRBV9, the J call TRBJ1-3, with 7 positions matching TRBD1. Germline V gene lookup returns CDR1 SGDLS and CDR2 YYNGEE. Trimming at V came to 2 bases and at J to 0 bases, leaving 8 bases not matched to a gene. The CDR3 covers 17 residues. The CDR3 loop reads CASSVGGQSVSGNTIYF. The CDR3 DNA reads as TGTGCCAGCAGCGTGGGGGGACAGTCAGTCTCTGGAAACACCATATATTTT.

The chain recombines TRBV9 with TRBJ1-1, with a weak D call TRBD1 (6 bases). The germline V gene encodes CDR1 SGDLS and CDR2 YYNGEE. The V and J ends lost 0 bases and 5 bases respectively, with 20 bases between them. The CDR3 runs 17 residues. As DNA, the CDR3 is TGTGCCAGCAGCGTAGGGGCAGGGGTGGTGGTAGGGACTGAAGCTTTCTTT. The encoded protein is CASSVGAGVVVGTEAFF.

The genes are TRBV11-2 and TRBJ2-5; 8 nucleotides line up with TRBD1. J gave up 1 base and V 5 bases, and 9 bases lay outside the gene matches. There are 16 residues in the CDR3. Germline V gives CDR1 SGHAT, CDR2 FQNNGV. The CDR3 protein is CASSGTRQGRQETQYF. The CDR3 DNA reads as TGTGCCAGCAGCGGTACTAGACAGGGGCGCCAAGAGACCCAGTACTTC.

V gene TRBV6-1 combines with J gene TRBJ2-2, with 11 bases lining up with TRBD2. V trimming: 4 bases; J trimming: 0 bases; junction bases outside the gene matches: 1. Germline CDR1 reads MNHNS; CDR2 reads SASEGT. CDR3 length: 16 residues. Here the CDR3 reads CASSALAGANTGELFF. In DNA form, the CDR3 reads TGTGCCAGCAGTGCACTAGCGGGAGCGAACACCGGGGAGCTGTTTTTT.

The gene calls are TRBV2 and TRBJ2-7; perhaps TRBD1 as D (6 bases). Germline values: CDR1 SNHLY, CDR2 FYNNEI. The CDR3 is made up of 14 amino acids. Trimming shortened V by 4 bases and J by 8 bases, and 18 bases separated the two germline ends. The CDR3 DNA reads TGTGCCAGCAGTGTTCGGACAGTCCCTACGAAGCAGTACTTC. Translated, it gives CASSVRTVPTKQYF.

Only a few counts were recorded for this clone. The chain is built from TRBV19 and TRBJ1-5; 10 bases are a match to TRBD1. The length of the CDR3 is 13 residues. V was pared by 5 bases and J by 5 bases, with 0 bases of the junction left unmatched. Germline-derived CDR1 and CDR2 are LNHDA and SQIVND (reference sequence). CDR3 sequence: CASSGTGDQPQHF. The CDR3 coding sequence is TGTGCCAGTAGTGGGACAGGGGATCAGCCCCAGCATTTT.